One sample yielded the 3 T cell receptor beta chains listed below, sequenced in a study of cytomegalovirus exposure and HLA in healthy donors. The primer mix had 60 Vbeta and 13 Jbeta primers. Profiling relied on immunoSEQ multiplex PCR, and the TCRdb table lists in-frame clones only, not all of them. Among roughly 97,000 clones, 76% were seen once, and the ten largest hold approximately 5%. Source material: PBMCs. These receptors were taken from a woman aged 18-30 years in good health and CMV-seropositive.

The rearrangement links TRBV2 to TRBJ1-1; 11 nucleotides agree with TRBD1. CDR3 length equals 16 residues. Per germline, CDR1 SNHLY and CDR2 FYNNEI. V lost 6 bases, J lost 0 bases, and 6 bases stayed unmatched. In DNA form, the CDR3 reads TGTGCCAGCAGGAACCGGGACAGGGGGATGAACACTGAAGCTTTCTTT. Amino acids: CASRNRDRGMNTEAFF.

The chain is built from TRBV10-1 and TRBJ2-7, with 9 bases that match TRBD2. V was pared by 10 bases and J by 7 bases, with 14 bases of the junction left unmatched. The length of the CDR3 is 14 residues. Germline V gene data show CDR1 as WNHNN and CDR2 as SYGVQD (reference sequence). The CDR3 sequence is CANVRREGLREQYF. In DNA, the CDR3 is TGCGCCAATGTCAGGCGGGAGGGCCTCAGGGAGCAGTACTTC.

This chain's CDR3 is CASSEADRAPYGYTF. CDR3 in DNA: TGTGCCAGCAGTGAAGCAGACAGGGCCCCCTATGGCTACACCTTC. V usage is TRBV6-1 and J usage is TRBJ1-2; 7 bases agree with TRBD1. V was clipped by 0 bases and J by 4 bases; unmatched bases: 5. Per the germline V gene, CDR1 is MNHNS and CDR2 is SASEGT. This CDR3 spans 15 amino acids.